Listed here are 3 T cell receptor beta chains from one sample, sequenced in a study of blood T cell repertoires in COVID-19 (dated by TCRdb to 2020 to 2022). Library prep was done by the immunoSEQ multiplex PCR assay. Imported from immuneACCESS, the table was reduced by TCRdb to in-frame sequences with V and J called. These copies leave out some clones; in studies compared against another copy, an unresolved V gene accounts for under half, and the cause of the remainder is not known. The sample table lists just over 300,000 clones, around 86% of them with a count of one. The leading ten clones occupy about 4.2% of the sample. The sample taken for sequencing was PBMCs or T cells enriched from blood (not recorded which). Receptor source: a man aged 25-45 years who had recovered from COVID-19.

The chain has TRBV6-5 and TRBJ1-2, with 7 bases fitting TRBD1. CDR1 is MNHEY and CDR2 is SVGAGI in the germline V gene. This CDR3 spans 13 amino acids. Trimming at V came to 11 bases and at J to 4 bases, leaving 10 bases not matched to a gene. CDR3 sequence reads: CAARRQGSYGYTF. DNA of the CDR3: TGTGCCGCCCGACGACAGGGTAGCTATGGCTACACCTTC.

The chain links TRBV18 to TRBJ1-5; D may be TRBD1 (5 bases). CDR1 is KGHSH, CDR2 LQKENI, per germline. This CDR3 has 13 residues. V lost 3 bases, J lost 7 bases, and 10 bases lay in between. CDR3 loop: CASSPQGWQPQHF. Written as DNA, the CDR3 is TGTGCCAGCTCACCTCAGGGTTGGCAGCCCCAGCATTTT.

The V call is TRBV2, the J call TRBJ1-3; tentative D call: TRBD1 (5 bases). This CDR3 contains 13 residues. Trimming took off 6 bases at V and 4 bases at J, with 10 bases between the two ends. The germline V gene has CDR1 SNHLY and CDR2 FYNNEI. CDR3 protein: CASRGEGGNTIYF. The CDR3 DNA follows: TGTGCCAGCAGGGGGGAGGGAGGAAACACCATATATTTT.